This TCR beta chain comes out of a study of T-cell memory formation after mild COVID-19. The study's findings and limits: Pre-infection memory already had some responding clones, implying cross-reactive memory joined.

This clonotype was seen repeatedly, ten times or more. The antigen remains unidentified. The CDR3 spans 15 residues. Looked up from germline, CDR1 is SGHRS and CDR2 is YFSETQ. With 0 bases clipped from V and 6 bases from J, the junction kept 8 bases outside the gene matches. TCRdb used MiXCR to reprocess the 5' RACE reads, holding one entry per CDR3 protein. This sample has 45,000 or so distinct CDR3 sequences, with about 6.3% found just once. This receptor was obtained from an adult who had mild COVID-19 (a few samples of this study predate the infection). Cell type and time point are not known. What was sequenced was PBMCs or a T cell subset sorted from them (not recorded which). The chain has TRBV5-1 and TRBJ2-7; 8 bases are a match to TRBD1. In DNA, the CDR3 is TGCGCCAGCAGCTTGGCCGCTGGACAGGGTGTCGAGCAGTACTTC. Translated, it gives CASSLAAGQGVEQYF.